This T cell receptor (beta chain) was observed in a study of CD8 T cells in Susac syndrome. Blood CD8+ and CD4+ T cells underwent high-throughput TCR beta sequencing. The multiple sclerosis controls consisted of treatment-naive patients with relapsing-remitting disease, either stable or active. TEMRA cells were FACS-enriched, unlike CD8+ and CD4+ T cells, which were negatively isolated. Unmatched junction bases numbered 4, after V lost 5 bases and J lost 4 bases. This CDR3 spans 13 amino acids. Germline CDR1 reads DFQATT; CDR2 reads SNEGSKA (reference sequence). With random hexamers, reverse transcription was performed on about 0.5 to 1 ug of RNA. Amplification of TCR beta CDR3 across 54 Vbeta and 13 Jbeta was performed with immunoSEQ multiplex PCR. TCRdb independently ran MiXCR on the immunoSEQ multiplex PCR reads; one entry per CDR3 protein. Of approximately 200,000 distinct CDR3 sequences in the sample, 95% are singletons; the top ten hold approximately 0.082%.

V usage is TRBV20-1 and J usage is TRBJ2-3; 9 nucleotides match TRBD2. The TCR was taken from a human donor with multiple sclerosis. Sequenced: CD4+ T cells from PBMCs. The CDR3 region is CSAQRTSADTQYF. The CDR3, as DNA: TGCAGTGCTCAGCGGACTAGCGCAGATACGCAGTATTTT.